This T cell receptor beta chain was sequenced in a study of tumor and adjacent non-tumor tissue in lung cancer. In the study overall: The cohort had around eleven adenocarcinoma, a couple of squamous cell and 1 small cell patients. Aged roughly 31 to 80 years, patients included more than nine men and roughly five women with stage I to III disease. On average, productive TCRbeta reads reached roughly 4.2 million per sample. Notes on the study in general: Normal lung showed higher cumulative top 100 clone frequency than tumor.

The CDR3 runs 15 residues. CDR1 is LGHNA and CDR2 is YNFKEQ in the germline V gene. For this clonotype: What it binds is unknown. Mismatch with germline at one junction end may stem from a read error.

TCRbeta libraries were built with three rounds of nested PCR, modified from ARM-PCR. TCRdb used MiXCR to reprocess the multiplex PCR reads, holding one entry per CDR3 protein. This sample carries 84,000 or so distinct CDR3 sequences, around 59% of them seen once, and the ten largest clones take roughly 15%. The template was RNA from unsorted bulk tissue. The V and J genes are TRBV4-2 and TRBJ1-2; 8 bases map to TRBD1. The sequence came from a man between 65 and 79 years old with non-small cell lung cancer. The sequencing input was lung tumor tissue. CDR3 loop: CASSHLTGDSYGYTF. CDR3 nucleotides: TGTGCCAGCAGCCACCTGACAGGGGATAGCTATGGCTACACATTC.